This entry lists 23 T cell receptor beta chains sequenced from one sample in a study of T cell clonality in common variable immunodeficiency. Assay used: immunoSEQ multiplex PCR; TCRdb lists only in-frame clones, some missing. Altogether tens of thousands of clones were found in the sample, and no singletons occur. Sequencing input: peripheral blood mononuclear cells. The receptor source for this set is a person aged 18 to 75 in good health.

There are many counts of this clone. The CDR3 end is not reached by the read, which stops 3 residues before it; the germline J gene fills it in. This chain uses TRBV20-1 with TRBJ1-2; D gene uncertain. CDR1 is DFQATT, CDR2 SNEGSKA, per germline (reference sequence). The CDR3 runs 15 residues. CDR3 in amino acids: CSARDRRVPVGGYTF. The sequenced part of the CDR3 DNA is TGCAGTGCTAGAGATCGGCGGGTCCCCGTGGGCGGC.

Many counts were recorded for this clone. The CDR3 end is not reached by the read, which stops 3 residues before it; the germline J gene fills it in. The gene calls are TRBV5-5 and TRBJ2-7; D possibly corresponds to TRBD2 (5 bases). Germline CDR1 SGHKS, CDR2 YYEKEE (reference sequence). This CDR3 region has 13 residues. Trimming left V 0 bases short and J 6 bases short, with 10 bases between. CDR3 region: CASSLEDLGEQYF. Partial CDR3 DNA: TGTGCCAGCAGCTTGGAGGACTTAGGCGAG.

Here the CDR3 reads CASSFPSFGDTEAFF. The DNA read from the CDR3 is TGTGCCAGCAGTTTCCCCTCTTTCGGGGACACTGAA. The V gene is TRBV5-6, the J gene TRBJ1-1; D gene ambiguous. The read stops 3 residues short of the end of the CDR3; the missing end is completed from the germline J gene. CDR3 length: 15 residues. Trimming cost V 5 bases and J 3 bases, with 17 bases left between them. CDR1 is SGHDT, CDR2 YYEEEE, per germline.

This clone was seen more than once but under ten times. Read coverage stops 3 residues before the CDR3 terminus; the germline J gene supplies the remainder. The V gene is TRBV10-2, the J gene TRBJ1-1, with 8 bases aligning to TRBD1. The CDR3 loop spans 13 amino acids. The germline V gene has CDR1 WSHSY and CDR2 SAAADI. V lost 6 bases to trimming and J lost 5 bases; unmatched junction nucleotides: 5. Partial CDR3 DNA: TGCGCCAGCAGGGGACAGGTAGGGACTGAA. It encodes CASRGQVGTE. The full CDR3 is CASRGQVGTEAFF.

This clone occurred a few times. The observed sequence ends 3 residues before the CDR3 terminus, with the missing tail filled in from the germline J gene. This chain uses TRBV5-1 with TRBJ2-3; the D is unclear. The V end was cut by 2 bases, the J end by 2 bases, with 9 bases between. Germline CDR1 reads SGHRS; CDR2 reads YFSETQ. This CDR3 spans 14 amino acids. This CDR3 reads CASSFDFNTDTQYF. The sequenced CDR3 bases are TGCGCCAGCAGCTTCGACTTTAACACAGATACG.

This clone was counted ten times or more. The read finishes 3 residues shy of the CDR3 end, and the germline J gene is used to complete it. V gene TRBV18 combines with J gene TRBJ2-5; 8 nucleotides match TRBD1. This CDR3 comprises 18 residues. V lost 2 bases to trimming and J lost 2 bases; unmatched junction nucleotides: 13. Germline lookup yields CDR1 KGHSH and CDR2 LQKENI. Partial CDR3 DNA: TGTGCCAGCTCACCATTACCCTCGACAGGGGATCGTCAAGAGACC. Encoded protein: CASSPLPSTGDRQET. The entire CDR3 protein is CASSPLPSTGDRQETQYF.

For this clone: The CDR3 goes on 3 residues after the read ends, and that part is filled in from the germline J gene. The V call is TRBV5-1, the J call TRBJ2-3; perhaps TRBD1 as D (5 bases). The germline V gene has CDR1 SGHRS and CDR2 YFSETQ. Between the trimmed V and J ends, which lost 0 bases and 2 bases, there was a span of 16 bases. This CDR3 region has 17 residues. CDR3 DNA (partial): TGCGCCAGCAGCTTGGGGTCCGGGCCTGGGGCCACAGATACG. It translates to CASSLGSGPGATDT. The full CDR3 protein is CASSLGSGPGATDTQYF.

Many counts were recorded for this clone. The observed sequence ends 3 residues before the CDR3 terminus, with the missing tail filled in from the germline J gene. The chain employs TRBV5-1 and TRBJ2-7; tentatively, D is TRBD1 (6 bases). Germline loops: CDR1 SGHRS, CDR2 YFSETQ. The CDR3 totals 14 residues. Deletions cut 0 bases from V and 2 bases from J, with 9 bases between. Here the CDR3 reads CASSLGDTTYEQYF. CDR3 DNA, as far as it was read: TGCGCCAGCAGCTTGGGGGACACAACCTACGAG.

This clone came up many times. The CDR3 end lies 3 residues beyond the end of the read and is filled in from the germline J gene. The chain couples TRBV10-2 to TRBJ2-7; D might be TRBD1 or TRBD2, each matching 6 bases. Looked up from germline, CDR1 is WSHSY and CDR2 is SAAADI. The CDR3 has 14 residues. Trimming shortened V by 2 bases and J by 6 bases, and 14 bases separated the two germline ends. The chain's CDR3 is CASSEGGGRLEQYF. CDR3 DNA (partial): TGCGCCAGCAGTGAGGGAGGGGGTCGCCTCGAG.

Details on this clone: The read halts 3 residues ahead of the CDR3 end, with the missing end drawn from the germline J gene. The V call is TRBV5-1, the J call TRBJ2-3; no clear D gene. The ends were cut back, 1 base at V and 0 bases at J, with 6 bases in the middle. Germline assignment: CDR1 SGHRS and CDR2 YFSETQ. This CDR3 region has 14 residues. CDR3 DNA (partial): TGCGCCAGCAGCTTGCCTTCTAGCACAGATACG. The encoded protein is CASSLPSSTDT. The full-length CDR3 reads as CASSLPSSTDTQYF. Combining the CDR3 with reference TRBV5-1 and TRBJ2-3 gives the whole variable domain KAGVTQTPRYLIKTRGQQVTLSCSPISGHRSVSWYQQTPGQGLQFLFEYFSETQRNKGNFPGRFSGRQFSNSRSEMNVSTLELGDSALYLCASSLPSSTDTQYFGPGTRLTVL.

Details on this clone: A much larger clone sits a single nucleotide away, making a read error possible. Read data end 3 residues before the CDR3 end; the end is taken from the germline J gene. The sample contains more than one DNA sequence encoding this CDR3. The V gene is TRBV7-3, the J gene TRBJ1-3; D is perhaps TRBD1 (5 bases). The germline CDR1 and CDR2 sequences are SGHTA and FQGTGA. The CDR3 sequence is 13 residues long. CDR3 amino acids: CASSLRQGGTIYF. The sequenced CDR3 bases are TGTGCCAGCAGCTTACGGCAGGGAGGCACT. The full variable domain, rest sourced from reference TRBV7-3 and TRBJ1-3, is GAGVSQTPSNKVTEKGKYVELRCDPISGHTALYWYRQSLGQGPEFLIYFQGTGAADDSGLPNDRFFAVRPEGSVSTLKIQRTERGDSAVYLCASSLRQGGTIYFGEGSWLTVV.

This clone was counted between two and nine times. The read is 3 residues too short to cover the CDR3 end, so that end is filled in from the germline J gene. V is TRBV2 and J is TRBJ2-1, with 7 bases that match TRBD1. Germline assignment: CDR1 SNHLY and CDR2 FYNNEI. With V trimmed by 0 bases and J by 8 bases, 16 bases remained unmatched. CDR3 size: 18 residues. CDR3 loop: CASSEAPWTGPRPDEQFF. CDR3 DNA (partial): TGTGCCAGCAGTGAAGCCCCTTGGACAGGTCCCCGCCCCGATGAG.

This clone was seen at least ten times. The CDR3 end lies 3 residues beyond the end of the read and is filled in from the germline J gene. The chain links TRBV7-9 to TRBJ1-4, with D possibly TRBD1 on 5 matching bases. The V gene's germline CDR1 is SEHNR and CDR2 FQNEAQ (reference sequence). Trimming took off 5 bases at V and 8 bases at J, with 15 bases between the two ends. This CDR3 has 14 residues. Incomplete CDR3 DNA: TGTGCCAGCAGCCGGACCCCCAGGGAGGAAAAA. It specifies CASSRTPREEK. The complete CDR3 protein is CASSRTPREEKLFF.

This clone appeared many times. The read halts 3 residues ahead of the CDR3 end, with the missing end drawn from the germline J gene. The chain recombines TRBV18 with TRBJ2-3; possible D gene TRBD2, 6 bases. CDR1 and CDR2 from the germline V gene are KGHSH and LQKENI. The CDR3 covers 14 residues. The ends were cut back, 4 bases at V and 1 base at J, with 9 bases in the middle. Incomplete CDR3 DNA: TGTGCCAGCTCACTTGCTAGCGGCACAGATACG. The encoded protein is CASSLASGTDT. The CDR3 in full is CASSLASGTDTQYF.

This clone was recorded many times. The missing CDR3 end, 3 residues past where the read stops, is filled in from the germline J gene. The V and J genes are TRBV29-1 and TRBJ1-6; D perhaps matches TRBD1 (6 bases). V lost 6 bases to trimming and J lost 9 bases, with 18 bases between them. The CDR3 contains 14 residues. Germline V gene data show CDR1 as SQVTM and CDR2 as ANQGSEA. The covered CDR3 bases are TGCAGCGTCCTCTTACAGGGAAAGGGTTCACCC. Translation gives CSVLLQGKGSP. In full, the CDR3 reads CSVLLQGKGSPLHF.

There are many counts of this clone. The read halts 3 residues ahead of the CDR3 end, with the missing end drawn from the germline J gene. The gene calls are TRBV12-3 or TRBV12-4 and TRBJ1-2; 9 bases are shared with TRBD1. This CDR3 is built from 13 residues. CDR3 amino acids: CASSYRGRNGYTF. Partial CDR3 DNA: TGTGCCAGCAGTTACAGGGGGCGAAACGGC.

Many counts were recorded for this clone. The read falls 3 residues short of the CDR3 end, and the missing part is taken from the germline J gene. The genes are TRBV6-4 and TRBJ2-5, with 8 nucleotides matching TRBD1. CDR1 and CDR2 from the germline V gene are MRHNA and SNTAGT. The trim removed 5 bases at V and 3 bases at J, leaving 5 bases unmatched. The CDR3 loop spans 14 amino acids. CDR3 amino acids: CASSPTGEEETQYF. The sequenced CDR3 bases are TGTGCCAGCAGTCCGACAGGGGAGGAAGAGACC.

Only a few counts were recorded for this clone. From the germline J gene comes the end of the CDR3, since the read stops 3 residues before it. The chain has TRBV6-1 and TRBJ1-1, with 8 bases identical to TRBD1. CDR3 length: 15 amino acids. CDR1 and CDR2 from the germline V gene are MNHNS and SASEGT. The trim removed 3 bases at V and 5 bases at J, leaving 8 bases unmatched. The part of the CDR3 DNA that was read is TGTGCCAGCAGTGACGAAGGACAGGGATGGACTGAA. This codes for CASSDEGQGWTE. The whole CDR3 region reads CASSDEGQGWTEAFF.

This clone was recorded many times. The read ends 3 residues early relative to the CDR3; the germline J gene fills the gap. This chain connects TRBV28 to TRBJ2-7, with 8 positions matching TRBD1. Germline loops: CDR1 MDHEN, CDR2 SYDVKM. This CDR3 is 15 amino acids long. V was clipped by 6 bases and J by 2 bases; unmatched bases: 9. The covered CDR3 bases are TGTGCCAGCAGGGGCGCCGGGACAGGAGCCTACGAG. This gives the protein CASRGAGTGAYE. The full CDR3 protein reads CASRGAGTGAYEQYF. The entire variable domain, with the rest obtained from reference TRBV28 and TRBJ2-7, is as follows: DVKVTQSSRYLVKRTGEKVFLECVQDMDHENMFWYRQDPGLGLRLIYFSYDVKMKEKGDIPEGYSVSREKKERFSLILESASTNQTSMYLCASRGAGTGAYEQYFGPGTRLTVT.

This clone was counted ten times or more. Incomplete CDR3 DNA: TGTGCCAGCAGTGTGGGACTTAACACCGGGGAG. Amino acid sequence: CASSVGLNTGE. The whole CDR3 reads CASSVGLNTGELFF. The chain links TRBV2 to TRBJ2-2; the D gene is possibly TRBD2 (6 bases). The read ends 3 residues shy of where the CDR3 ends; the end is completed using the germline J gene. Germline V lookup: CDR1 SNHLY, CDR2 FYNNEI. Trimming removed 4 bases at V and 2 bases at J, with 8 bases between. This CDR3 comprises 14 residues.

This clone came up many times. The CDR3 goes on 3 residues after the read ends, and that part is filled in from the germline J gene. The chain recombines TRBV19 with TRBJ1-2; TRBD1 might be the D (5 bases). The germline V and J ends were trimmed by 4 bases and 6 bases, with 15 bases remaining between them. The germline V gene has CDR1 LNHDA and CDR2 SQIVND (reference sequence). The CDR3 covers 14 residues. CDR3 DNA, as far as it was read: TGTGCCAGTAGTACACAAGGGGATATGAATGGC. It specifies CASSTQGDMNG. In full, the CDR3 is CASSTQGDMNGYTF.

This clone was recorded at least ten times. The read ends 3 residues early relative to the CDR3; the germline J gene fills the gap. V gene TRBV11-2 combines with J gene TRBJ2-5; D possibly corresponds to TRBD1 (6 bases). The length of the CDR3 is 15 residues. Germline values: CDR1 SGHAT, CDR2 FQNNGV. V was clipped by 5 bases and J by 2 bases, with 15 bases between them. CDR3 sequence: CASSRTGTEQETQYF. The sequenced part of the CDR3 DNA is TGTGCCAGCAGCAGAACAGGGACGGAGCAAGAGACC.

This clone was found many times. The sequenced fragment ends 3 residues before the CDR3 boundary, so the rest is inferred from the germline J gene. V gene TRBV5-1 combines with J gene TRBJ2-1; 8 bases fit TRBD2. Losses at the gene ends were 3 bases for V and 3 bases for J; bases not matched to a gene: 2. Germline CDR1 SGHRS, CDR2 YFSETQ. This CDR3 comprises 14 residues. The CDR3 DNA, read in part, is TGCGCCAGCAGCTCTAGCGGGTTCTACAATGAG. Translating it yields CASSSSGFYNE. Given in full, the CDR3 is CASSSSGFYNEQFF.